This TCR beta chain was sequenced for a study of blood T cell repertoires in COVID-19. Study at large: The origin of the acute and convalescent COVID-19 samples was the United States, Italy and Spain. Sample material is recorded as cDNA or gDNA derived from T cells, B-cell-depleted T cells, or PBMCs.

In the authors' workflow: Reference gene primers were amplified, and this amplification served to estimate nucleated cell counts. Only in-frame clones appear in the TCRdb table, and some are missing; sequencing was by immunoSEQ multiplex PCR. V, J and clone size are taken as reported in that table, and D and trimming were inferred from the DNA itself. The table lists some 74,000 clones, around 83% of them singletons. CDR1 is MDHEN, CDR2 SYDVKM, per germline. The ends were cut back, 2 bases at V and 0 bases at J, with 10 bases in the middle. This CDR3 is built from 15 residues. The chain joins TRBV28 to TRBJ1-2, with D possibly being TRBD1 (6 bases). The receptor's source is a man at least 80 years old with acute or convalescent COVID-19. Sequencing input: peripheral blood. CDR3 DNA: TGTGCCAGCAGTTTAACAGGGAGAGCTAACTATGGCTACACCTTC. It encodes CASSLTGRANYGYTF.